This record concerns one T cell receptor beta chain sequence. Germline assignment: CDR1 SGHTA and CDR2 FQGTGA. The ends lost 2 bases at V and 4 bases at J; junction bases unmatched: 3. The CDR3 contains 14 residues. These data originate in a study of blood T cell repertoires in COVID-19. Profiled with immunoSEQ multiplex PCR; TCRdb holds only in-frame clones, not every one. The table lists about 380,000 clones, about 85% of them singletons. Sequenced input: peripheral blood. This TCR was sampled from a woman under 30 with acute or convalescent COVID-19. The chain combines TRBV7-3 with TRBJ2-5; 8 bases match TRBD1. In DNA form, the CDR3 reads TGTGCCAGCAGCTTATCAGGGGGCTCAGAGACCCAGTACTTC. Protein: CASSLSGGSETQYF. Full variable domain (outside the CDR3, taken from reference TRBV7-3 and TRBJ2-5): GAGVSQTPSNKVTEKGKYVELRCDPISGHTALYWYRQSLGQGPEFLIYFQGTGAADDSGLPNDRFFAVRPEGSVSTLKIQRTERGDSAVYLCASSLSGGSETQYFGPGTRLLVL.